The clone carrying this TCR beta chain was detected a few times. Its antigen is unknown. This entry comes from a study of human T cells and chemical hapten exposure. The overall study: In the roughly 24-week study, patients were dosed weekly with diphenylcyclopropenone on the scalp throughout. Variation in per-sample TCR yields came mainly from small pooled library volume differences.

TCRdb reanalysed the RACE reads using MiXCR and keeps one entry per CDR3 protein. The table lists 300,000 to 400,000 distinct CDR3 sequences, 4% to 6% of them singletons. Trimming took 0 bases from V and 2 from J, leaving 8 bases between them. Germline V CDR1 and CDR2: SGHVS, FQNEAQ. This CDR3 comprises 14 residues. Indicated time point: pre-sensitization, week 0. The treatment denotes: therapeutic diphenylcyclopropenone sensitization with weekly scalp DPC. General study results and limits: Among TCRs, those above 1 in 1000 frequency were unaffected by DPC sensitization.

The sequences come from whole blood, collected in connection with sensitization to the hapten diphenylcyclopropenone (DPC). The origin of this receptor is a woman aged 50 to 65 with alopecia areata. Some clones in this sample may be carry-over from other donors' samples. The V gene is TRBV7-8, the J gene TRBJ2-7; D is possibly TRBD2 (6 bases). CDR3 nucleotide sequence: TGTGCCAGCAGCTTAGCGGCGGGACCCTACGAGCAGTACTTC. It specifies CASSLAAGPYEQYF.